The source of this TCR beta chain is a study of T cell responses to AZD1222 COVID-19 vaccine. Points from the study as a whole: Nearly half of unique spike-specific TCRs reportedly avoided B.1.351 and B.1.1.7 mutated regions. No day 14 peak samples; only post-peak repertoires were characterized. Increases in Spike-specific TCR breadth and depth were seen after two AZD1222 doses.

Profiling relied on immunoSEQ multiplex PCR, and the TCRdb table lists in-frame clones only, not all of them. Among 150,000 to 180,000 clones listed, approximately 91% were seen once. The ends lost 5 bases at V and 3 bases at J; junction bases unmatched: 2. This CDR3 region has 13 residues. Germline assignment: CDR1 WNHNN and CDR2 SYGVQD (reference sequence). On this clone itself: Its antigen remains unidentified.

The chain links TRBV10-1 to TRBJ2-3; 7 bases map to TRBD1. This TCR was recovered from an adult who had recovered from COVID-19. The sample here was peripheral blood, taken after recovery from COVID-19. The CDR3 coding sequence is TGCGCCAGCAGTCAGGGACAGACAGATACGCAGTATTTT. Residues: CASSQGQTDTQYF.